The clone carrying this T cell receptor beta chain was seen a handful of times. TCRdb reanalysed the reads using MiXCR and keeps one entry per CDR3 protein. The sample carries some 680,000 distinct CDR3 sequences, 35% recorded once. This entry belongs to a study of T cell repertoires in cytomegalovirus infection. The wider study: Matching HLA type and CMV infection were both indicated by public TCR beta signatures.

V lost 6 bases and J lost 15, with 23 bases in between. CDR3 length: 14 residues. The chain uses TRBV12-3 or TRBV12-4 and TRBJ1-4; tentative D call: TRBD1 (6 bases). The sample consisted of PBMCs. This sequence was found in a human donor in good health (CMV status not recorded). Some clones in this sample may be carry-over from other donors' samples. CDR3 in amino acids: CASSLRSTGSKLFF. The CDR3 nucleotides read TGTGCCAGCAGCCTCCGCTCTACAGGGTCGAAATTGTTTTTT.